This record looks at one T cell receptor (beta chain) sequence and its context. Living in about two dozen US areas, the participants were between 18 and 89 years of age. Assignment of participants to cohorts was predicated upon participant-reported clinical history. The CDR3 contains 16 residues. V was cut by 1 base and J by 2 bases, with 14 bases left in between. Germline V gene sequence: CDR1 LNHNV, CDR2 YYDKDF (reference sequence). This record belongs to a study of blood T cell repertoires in COVID-19. Study context: Spain, Italy and the United States supplied samples that represented acute and convalescent COVID-19.

The method was immunoSEQ multiplex PCR; TCRdb's version includes in-frame clones alone and lacks a portion of them. Altogether approximately 250,000 clones are present, about 88% being singletons, with the ten largest covering around 4.1%. V usage is TRBV15 and J usage is TRBJ1-2; D possibly corresponds to TRBD1 (6 bases). The source of this sequence is a young man with acute COVID-19. Sequenced sample: PBMCs or T cells enriched from blood (not recorded which). CDR3: CATSRVVGRGNYGYTF. CDR3 coding DNA: TGTGCCACCAGCAGAGTCGTCGGCAGGGGCAACTATGGCTACACCTTC.